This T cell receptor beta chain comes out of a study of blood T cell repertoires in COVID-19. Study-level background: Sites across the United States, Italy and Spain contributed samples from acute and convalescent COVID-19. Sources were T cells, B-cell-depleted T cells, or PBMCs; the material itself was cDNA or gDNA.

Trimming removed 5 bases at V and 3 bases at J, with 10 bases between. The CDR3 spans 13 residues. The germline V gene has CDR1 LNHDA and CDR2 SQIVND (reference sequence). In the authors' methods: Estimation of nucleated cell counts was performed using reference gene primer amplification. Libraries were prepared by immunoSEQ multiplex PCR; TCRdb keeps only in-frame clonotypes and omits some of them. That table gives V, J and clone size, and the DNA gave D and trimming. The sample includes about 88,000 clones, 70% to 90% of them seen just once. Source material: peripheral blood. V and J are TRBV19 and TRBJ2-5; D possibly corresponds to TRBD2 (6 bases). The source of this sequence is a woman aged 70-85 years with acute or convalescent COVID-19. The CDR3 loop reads CASSVTREETQYF. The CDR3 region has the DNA TGTGCCAGTAGTGTGACTAGGGAAGAGACCCAGTACTTC.